Included here is one T cell receptor beta chain sequence, with context. The antigen it recognizes is unknown. No quality values exist for individual bases; no much larger clone is one base distant. The record originates from a study of shared clonotypes between healthy human individuals (TCRdb year 2020). Some background on the complete study: The cohort included a few men and a couple of women between 18 and 49 years of age. For each donor, three plates each were used for CD4 naive and CD4 memory, two plates were used for CD8 naive, and one plate was used for CD8 memory. To estimate repertoire size and how much clonotype sharing occurs between individuals, the study deeply sequenced the blood TCR repertoires of a handful of healthy adults. To increase sequencing depth and limit assay-specific biases, different laboratories used diverse techniques to prepare libraries and sequence TCR repertoires. Leukapheresis yielded between about 0.9 and 9 billion PBMCs per donor. On the study overall, not on this receptor specifically: Incomplete sequencing was indicated by rarefaction of sorted-subset datasets, despite the large sequencing depth. Across a handful of donors, 4.5% to 6.5% of naive CD4, approximately 3.5% of naive CD8, approximately 2.5% of memory CD4, and approximately 0.42% of memory CD8 clonotypes were shared. Because the study included a small number of donors, the genetic and exposure-history diversity represented was limited. Based on pairwise subsampling, the degree of clonotype sharing among donors was expected to be affected by sequencing depth. Sampling was restricted to blood, and TCR repertoires in tissue are likely to differ from TCR repertoires in blood. Compared with non-shared clonotypes, clonotypes shared by all four sorted-subset donors had higher generation probabilities. Naive subsets generally had larger estimated clonotype richness than memory subsets.

Using the deep immunoSEQ assay, multiplex PCR amplified TCR CDR3 regions from genomic DNA. Extracted genomic DNA from each cell subset was spread evenly across all wells of several immunoSEQ 96-well plates, with each plate serving as a replicate. For sorted subsets, 200 to 250 ng genomic DNA, equal to some 28,000 T cell genomes, was loaded into each replicate PCR. Purified libraries were quantified with a Qubit 3.0 fluorometer, sized on a Bioanalyzer 2100, and re-quantified with the KAPA Library Quantification kit. Each immunoSEQ 96-well plate was sequenced on its own single-read 150-cycle Illumina NextSeq 550 flow cell. The study's own analysis went as follows. The immunoSEQ output contained only junctional sequences without quality scores, so filtering could not match that applied to full-length reads. Sequences were annotated with PyIR, a Python wrapper for IgBLAST v1.9, using IMGT germline references to assign V/J genes and CDR3. Reads were removed for weak V/J assignments (E-value above 1e-6), missing CDR3, stop codons, out-of-frame junctions, or ambiguous translated residues. V3J clonotypes were defined as sequences sharing the same inferred V gene, J gene, and CDR3 amino acid sequence. Percentage overlap between repertoires was calculated by dividing the number of shared unique clonotypes by the size of the smaller repertoire. Three approaches were used to assess repertoire richness: RTK rarefaction, the Chao1 estimator, and Recon v2.1 estimates of unobserved clonotypes. OLGA was used to compute generation probabilities for all TCRbeta clonotypes that the gDNA method yielded from a few donors. What TCRdb holds here is the immuneACCESS table cut down to in-frame rearrangements. Part of the clones is not present; checked against another copy, under half of the missing clones reflect an unresolved V gene, and the others are unexplained. Clone size and V and J calls were adopted from that table, with D and trimming inferred from the DNA. The sample yields about 2.1 million clones; about 93% were counted once. Together, the top ten hold approximately 1.7% of the sample.

CD8 naive samples were obtained by positive selection for CCR7 among CD45RO-negative cells, yielding a CD45RA+CCR7+ population from which TemRA cells were excluded. Healthy HIV-negative adults with no recently reported acute infections or vaccinations were included as donors. Every donor was a Caucasian adult living in Nashville, Tennessee, USA. After blood collection by leukapheresis, PBMCs were isolated using Ficoll-Histopaque density gradient centrifugation and then cryopreserved in the vapor phase of liquid nitrogen. Purity and quantity of every magnetically sorted T cell population were checked by analytical flow cytometry. From each sorted fraction, genomic DNA was isolated and quantified by UV absorbance on a Nanodrop 2000c. Trimming removed 5 bases from V and 3 bases from J, leaving 23 bases between the germline ends. Sequences SGHAT (CDR1) and FQNNGV (CDR2) are obtained from the germline V gene. Reading from cysteine to phenylalanine, the CDR3 counts 17 amino acids. The kept DNA is CDR3 alone, 51 bases in frame from the first base.

The sample was naive CD8+ T cells from PBMCs. The sample's cell subset or site, from its label and the paper: CD45RA+CCR7+. The sequence was obtained from a man in his late teens or twenties in good health. Some clones in this sample may be carry-over from other donors' samples. The chain uses TRBV11-2 and TRBJ2-7; perhaps TRBD1 is the D gene, with 6 bases matching. The CDR3 protein sequence reads: CASSANGGLGVNYEQYF. The sequence in DNA is TGTGCCAGCAGCGCCAATGGGGGCCTTGGGGTCAACTACGAGCAGTACTTC. Beyond the CDR3, the reference TRBV11-2 and TRBJ2-7 genes provide the residues; the full variable domain reads: EAGVAQSPRYKIIEKRQSVAFWCNPISGHATLYWYQQILGQGPKLLIQFQNNGVVDDSQLPKDRFSAERLKGVDSTLKIQPAKLEDSAVYLCASSANGGLGVNYEQYFGPGTRLTVT.